This T cell receptor beta chain was obtained from a study of monozygotic twins with cystic fibrosis (dated by TCRdb to about 2021). Study-wide context: Around 3.1 micrograms of fragmented DNA went through approximately 14 PCR cycles to produce barcoded libraries. The study compared TCR beta repertoires within and between 16 monozygotic twin pairs with cystic fibrosis to assess genetic influence on V and J gene usage. The cohort included ten female and six male twin pairs, mostly children and adolescents, aged about 2.0 to 40 years with a median of approximately 8.2 years. On the day of blood sampling, twins were ranked among around 1,000 cohort participants for weight-for-height and for FEVPerc (FEV1 disease centile). Data for three of the twin pairs had already been reported earlier in a different context.

Findings and caveats that apply to the study as a whole: Monozygotic CF twin pairs shared significantly more nucleotide-identical clonotypes within each pair than unrelated CF individuals shared with one another (P = 0.000026, Mann-Whitney). Simpson clonality was generally low (median approximately 0.009), which suggests a naive-dominated repertoire, and clonality was higher in the most severely affected patients. No association turned up between shared CDR3 numbers and age, concordance or disease severity, and the cohort was small. The greatest similarity to the co-twin was observed for V gene usage in 13 of 16 pairs and for J usage in 8 of 16 pairs, which suggested genetic constraints.

Trimming costs V 1 base and J 10 bases, and their ends lie 14 bases apart. From cysteine to phenylalanine, the CDR3 is 15 amino acids long. The kept DNA is CDR3 alone, 45 bases in frame from the first base. CDR1 and CDR2, per the germline V gene, are LGHNA and YSLEER. TCR beta CDR3 regions were amplified by multiplex PCR using the immunoSEQ immune profiling system, following the manufacturer's instructions. Sequencing was performed on an Illumina NextSeq system. The paper's processing steps were these. The immunoSEQ Analyzer platform handled processing of the sequence data, and clonality was calculated by taking the square root of Simpson's index of productive rearrangements. V and J usage similarity was measured by Jensen-Shannon distance, and CDR3 generation probabilities were computed with OLGA. The immuneACCESS database (August 2020) and VDJdb (December 2020) were searched for shared CDR3 sequences. Held by TCRdb, this immuneACCESS table contains in-frame sequences only and omits some clones. Under half of the omission traces to an unresolved V gene where checked; the cause of the rest is unknown. That table supplies the V and J calls and clone size; D and trimming were determined from the DNA. This sample lists about 19,000 clones; around 97% were detected once. The ten largest clones capture 1.9% of the sample.

Concerning this clone: Its antigen remains unidentified. No base-level quality is on record; no much larger clone is a single base apart.

The twin pairs came from the European Cystic Fibrosis Twin and Sibling Study Cohort, a cohort that recruited patients from 150 to 200 CF clinics across 14 European countries. Both zygosity and CFTR genotype were checked in-house, and zygosity was tested with multiplex PCR across nine short tandem repeat loci. Peripheral blood was sampled from each twin, with clinical parameters recorded on the day of blood sampling. Phenol/chloroform extraction was used to isolate genomic DNA from peripheral blood cells, and the DNA was then kept in TE buffer at 4 degrees C. Sequencing input: blood. The receptor comes from a woman aged 25 to 39 with cystic fibrosis. The chain couples TRBV4-3 to TRBJ1-6, with no confidently assigned D gene. The CDR3 is CASSQVWPPESPLHF. The sequence in DNA is TGCGCCAGCAGCCAAGTGTGGCCTCCAGAATCACCCCTCCACTTT.